This record looks at one T cell receptor (beta chain) sequence and its context. V trimming: 5 bases; J trimming: 1 base; junction bases outside the gene matches: 11. CDR1 is SGHRS and CDR2 is YFSETQ in the germline V gene. The CDR3 contains 16 residues. TCRdb's table, derived via immunoSEQ multiplex PCR, lists solely in-frame clones and lacks some. This sample has 60,000 or so clones, with roughly 89% found just once. This sample stems from a study of T cell changes during pregnancy in multiple sclerosis. The sequence derives from a female donor in good health, enrolled as a control in a pregnancy study. Sequenced here: CD4+ T cells from peripheral blood mononuclear cells, sampled after pregnancy. The chain couples TRBV5-1 to TRBJ1-1; the match to TRBD1 covers 7 bases. The CDR3 sequence is CASSPNPGQPNTEAFF. The CDR3 DNA is TGCGCCAGCAGTCCTAACCCGGGACAGCCGAACACTGAAGCTTTCTTT. Full variable domain (missing parts from reference TRBV5-1 and TRBJ1-1): KAGVTQTPRYLIKTRGQQVTLSCSPISGHRSVSWYQQTPGQGLQFLFEYFSETQRNKGNFPGRFSGRQFSNSRSEMNVSTLELGDSALYLCASSPNPGQPNTEAFFGQGTRLTVV.